The next 9 T cell receptor beta chains were all read from a single sample in a study of cytomegalovirus exposure and HLA in healthy donors. PCR amplification relied on 60 Vbeta primers (plus 13 Jbeta primers). Profiling relied on immunoSEQ multiplex PCR, and the TCRdb table lists in-frame clones only, not all of them. The sample records about 130,000 clones, about four fifths being singletons. Sequencing was performed on PBMCs. The receptors stem from a woman aged 40 to 50 in good health and CMV-seronegative.

The genes are TRBV7-9 and TRBJ1-2; no clear D gene. V was shortened by 1 base and J by 6 bases, with 9 bases between the two germline ends. Looked up from germline, CDR1 is SEHNR and CDR2 is FQNEAQ (reference sequence). The CDR3 is 13 amino acids. Here the CDR3 reads CASSLGGGNGYTF. The DNA for the CDR3 is TGTGCCAGCAGCTTAGGGGGAGGGAATGGCTACACCTTC.

The rearrangement joins TRBV5-4 to TRBJ1-1; 7 bases fit TRBD1. Unmatched junction bases numbered 9, after V lost 3 bases and J lost 7 bases. CDR3 size: 14 residues. CDR1 is SGHNT, CDR2 YYREEE, per germline (reference sequence). In DNA form, the CDR3 reads TGTGCCAGCAGCTCGACAGGGTCTTGGAATGAAGCTTTCTTT. As protein: CASSSTGSWNEAFF.

This chain joins TRBV9 and TRBJ1-1, with TRBD1 as a possible D gene (5 bases). The germline V gene encodes CDR1 SGDLS and CDR2 YYNGEE. CDR3 length: 16 amino acids. V lost 3 bases, J lost 6 bases, and 21 bases lay in between. The CDR3 DNA is TGTGCCAGCAGCGCCGGGACCGGTCCCTGGGGGGCTGAAGCTTTCTTT. Its translation: CASSAGTGPWGAEAFF. The full variable domain, with the rest looked up from reference TRBV9 and TRBJ1-1, is DSGVTQTPKHLITATGQRVTLRCSPRSGDLSVYWYQQSLDQGLQFLIQYYNGEERAKGNILERFSAQQFPDLHSELNLSSLELGDSALYFCASSAGTGPWGAEAFFGQGTRLTVV.

J is TRBJ1-2 and V is TRBV7-2; 7 bases map to TRBD1. The ends lost 4 bases at V and 8 bases at J; junction bases unmatched: 4. This CDR3 has 12 residues. Per germline, CDR1 SGHTA and CDR2 FQGNSA. CDR3 residues: CASSYRGGGYTF. The CDR3 DNA is TGTGCCAGCAGCTACAGGGGCGGGGGCTACACCTTC.

The J gene is TRBJ2-5, the V gene TRBV6-5; TRBD1 agrees at 9 bases. The CDR3 extends over 16 amino acids. Germline V lookup: CDR1 MNHEY, CDR2 SVGAGI. Trimming took 0 bases from V and 5 from J; bases not matched to a gene: 7. The CDR3: CASSYSGTGTLETQYF. CDR3 coding DNA: TGTGCCAGCAGTTACTCCGGGACAGGGACCTTGGAGACCCAGTACTTC.

This sequence joins TRBV6-5 and TRBJ1-2, with a possible D match to TRBD1 (5 bases). Trimming took 2 bases from V and 2 from J, leaving 6 bases between them. This CDR3 region has 13 residues. CDR1 and CDR2 from the germline V gene are MNHEY and SVGAGI. CDR3 residues: CASSYAGNYGYTF. The CDR3 DNA is TGTGCCAGCAGTTACGCAGGGAACTATGGCTACACCTTC.

This clone has just a few counts. The rearrangement links TRBV7-6 to TRBJ1-2, with D maybe TRBD1 (6 bases). In germline, CDR1 is SGHVS, CDR2 FNYEAQ. V lost 5 bases and J lost 7, with 23 bases in between. The CDR3 extends over 16 amino acids. The CDR3 DNA sequence: TGTGCCAGCAGCGCCCGTCCAGGGGCGCTGGTTCGTGGCTACACCTTC. It is translated as CASSARPGALVRGYTF.

This chain joins TRBV13 and TRBJ2-7, with 8 bases that match TRBD2. The CDR3 has 16 amino acids. V lost 4 bases, J lost 2 bases, and 10 bases stayed unmatched. The germline gives CDR1 PRHDT, CDR2 FYEKMQ (reference sequence). The CDR3 DNA follows: TGTGCCAGCAGCTCCCCCCAAGCGGGGGAGACCTACGAGCAGTACTTC. Translating it yields CASSSPQAGETYEQYF.

This clone showed up many times. CDR3 protein: CASSGQGAKLFF. The CDR3 nucleotides read TGTGCCAGCAGTGGACAGGGGGCGAAACTGTTTTTT. J is TRBJ1-4 and V is TRBV2; 10 bases are shared with TRBD1. V lost 4 bases and J lost 11; bases outside the gene matches: 1. The CDR3 is 12 residues long. CDR1 is SNHLY, CDR2 FYNNEI, per germline.